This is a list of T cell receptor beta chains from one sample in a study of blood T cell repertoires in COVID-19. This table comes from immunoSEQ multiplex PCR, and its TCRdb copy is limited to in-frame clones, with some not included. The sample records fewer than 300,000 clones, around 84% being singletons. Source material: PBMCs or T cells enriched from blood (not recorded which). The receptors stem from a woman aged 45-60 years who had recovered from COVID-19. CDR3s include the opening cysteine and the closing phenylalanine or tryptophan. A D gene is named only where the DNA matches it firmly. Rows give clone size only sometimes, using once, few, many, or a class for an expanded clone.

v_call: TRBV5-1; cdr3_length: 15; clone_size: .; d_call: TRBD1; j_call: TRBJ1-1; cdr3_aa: CASSLTGGVDTEAFF; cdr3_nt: TGCGCCAGCAGCTTAACAGGGGGCGTGGACACTGAAGCTTTCTTT
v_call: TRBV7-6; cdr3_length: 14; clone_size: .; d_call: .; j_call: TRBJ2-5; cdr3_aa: CASSRRGSQETQYF; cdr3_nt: TGTGCCAGCAGCCGGCGGGGCAGCCAAGAGACCCAGTACTTC
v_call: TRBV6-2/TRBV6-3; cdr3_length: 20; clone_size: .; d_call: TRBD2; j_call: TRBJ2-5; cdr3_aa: CASSYSIPGTSGRAQETQYF; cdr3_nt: TGTGCCAGCAGTTACTCGATCCCCGGGACTAGCGGGAGGGCCCAAGAGACCCAGTACTTC
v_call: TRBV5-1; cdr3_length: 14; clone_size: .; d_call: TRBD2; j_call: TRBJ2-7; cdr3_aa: CASSGTSGSHEQYF; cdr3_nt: TGCGCCAGCAGTGGGACTAGCGGGAGCCACGAGCAGTACTTC
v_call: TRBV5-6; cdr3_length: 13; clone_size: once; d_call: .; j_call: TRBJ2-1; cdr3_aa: CASSYGTAAEQFF; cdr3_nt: TGTGCCAGCAGCTACGGTACAGCCGCTGAGCAGTTCTTC
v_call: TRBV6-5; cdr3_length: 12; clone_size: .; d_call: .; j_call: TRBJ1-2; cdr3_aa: CASSFRGNGYTF; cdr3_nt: TGTGCCAGCAGTTTTCGGGGGAACGGCTACACCTTC
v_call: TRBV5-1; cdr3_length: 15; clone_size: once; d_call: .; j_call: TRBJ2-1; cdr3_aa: CASSLATSDYNEQFF; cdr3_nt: TGCGCCAGCAGCTTGGCTACTAGTGATTACAATGAGCAGTTCTTC
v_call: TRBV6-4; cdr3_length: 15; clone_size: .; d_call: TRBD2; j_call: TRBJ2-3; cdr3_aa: CASSPTSGFTDTQYF; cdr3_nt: TGTGCCAGCAGCCCGACTAGCGGGTTCACAGATACGCAGTATTTT
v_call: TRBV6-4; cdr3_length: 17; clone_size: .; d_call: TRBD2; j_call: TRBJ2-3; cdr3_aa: CASSKHFSGGKTDTQYF; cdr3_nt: TGTGCCAGCAGTAAACACTTTAGCGGGGGGAAAACAGATACGCAGTATTTT
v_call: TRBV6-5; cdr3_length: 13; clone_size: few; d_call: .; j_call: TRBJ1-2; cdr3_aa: CATTPGGRSGYTF; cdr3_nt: TGTGCCACTACCCCGGGGGGGCGGTCTGGCTACACCTTC
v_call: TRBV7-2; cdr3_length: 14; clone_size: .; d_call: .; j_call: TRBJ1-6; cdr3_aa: CASSLGGINSPLHF; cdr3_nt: TGTGCCAGCAGCTTGGGGGGGATCAATTCACCCCTCCACTTT
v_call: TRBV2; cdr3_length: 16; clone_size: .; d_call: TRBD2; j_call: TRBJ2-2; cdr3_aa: CASSASSGRNTGELFF; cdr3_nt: TGTGCCAGCAGCGCTTCTAGCGGGAGGAACACCGGGGAGCTGTTTTTT
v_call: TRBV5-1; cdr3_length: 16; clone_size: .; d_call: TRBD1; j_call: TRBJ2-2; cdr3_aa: CASSLSGTGGTGELFF; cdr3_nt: TGCGCCAGCAGCTTGTCCGGGACAGGGGGCACCGGGGAGCTGTTTTTT
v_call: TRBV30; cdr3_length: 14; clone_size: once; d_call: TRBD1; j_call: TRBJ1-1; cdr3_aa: CAWSVIKGTALKFF; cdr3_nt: TGTGCCTGGAGTGTGATTAAGGGGACAGCTCTAAAATTCTTT
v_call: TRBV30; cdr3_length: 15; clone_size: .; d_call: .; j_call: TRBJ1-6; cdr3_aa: CAWRTQSSYNSPLHF; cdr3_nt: TGTGCCTGGAGGACACAAAGCTCCTATAATTCACCCCTCCACTTT
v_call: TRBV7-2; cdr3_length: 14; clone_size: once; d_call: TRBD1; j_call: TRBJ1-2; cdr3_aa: CASSRTGSAYGYTF; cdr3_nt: TGTGCCAGCAGCCGGACAGGGTCGGCCTATGGCTACACCTTC